This TCR beta chain was profiled in a study of T-cell reconstitution after alpha-beta-depleted transplantation in children. The library targeted TCRbeta and was prepared with unique molecular identifiers. TCRdb called the PCR reads again in MiXCR, with one record for every CDR3 protein. The sample includes about 230,000 distinct CDR3 sequences, 9.7% of them seen just once. CDR1 is SQVTM, CDR2 ANQGSEA, per germline. The CDR3 covers 15 residues. With 6 bases removed from V and 1 base from J, the gap between germline ends came to 18 bases. This clonotype was counted many times. This rearrangement joins TRBV29-1 to TRBJ1-1; D not resolved. The sequencing here drew on PBMCs from the stem cell graft donor, taken from the stem cell graft. The sequence was collected from a human donor who donated a stem cell graft to a child with SCID. The CDR3 sequence: CSVGAADGRNTEAFF. The CDR3 nucleotides are TGCAGCGTGGGAGCCGCTGATGGGAGGAACACTGAAGCTTTCTTT.